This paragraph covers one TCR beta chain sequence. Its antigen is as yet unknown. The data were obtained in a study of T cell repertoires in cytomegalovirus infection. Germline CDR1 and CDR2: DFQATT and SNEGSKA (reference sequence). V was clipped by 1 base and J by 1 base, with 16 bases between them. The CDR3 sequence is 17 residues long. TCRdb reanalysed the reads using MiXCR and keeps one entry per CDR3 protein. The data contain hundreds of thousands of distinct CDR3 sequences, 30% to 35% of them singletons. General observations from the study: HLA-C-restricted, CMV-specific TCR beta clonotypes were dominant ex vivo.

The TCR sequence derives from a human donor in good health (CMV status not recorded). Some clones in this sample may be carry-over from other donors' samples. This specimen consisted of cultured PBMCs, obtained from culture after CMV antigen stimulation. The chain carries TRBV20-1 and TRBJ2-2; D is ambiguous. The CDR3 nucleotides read TGCAGTGCTAGAGTTCCCGACCCTACTATGAACACCGGGGAGCTGTTTTTT. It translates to CSARVPDPTMNTGELFF.